This is a list of T cell receptor beta chains from one sample in a study of vaccination effects on CD4 cells after COVID-19. Produced via immunoSEQ multiplex PCR; TCRdb's table is partial and in-frame only. The table shows tens of thousands of clones, with more than 65% occurring only once. No antigens are known for them. The starting material was CD4+ T cells from PBMCs cultured without peptide, obtained after COVID-19 vaccination. The receptors were sampled from a human donor who had a prior SARS-CoV-2 infection. The CDR3 runs from the conserved cysteine through the conserved F or W. D genes are given only for firm matches. Size is stated for part of the rows, as once, few or many counts, or as a class when the clone is expanded.

clone_size: NA; d_call: NA; j_call: TRBJ2-3; v_call: TRBV12-3/TRBV12-4; cdr3_nt: TGTGCCAGCAGTTTAGAAACGTGGAGTACGCAGTATTTT; cdr3_aa: CASSLETWSTQYF
clone_size: NA; d_call: NA; j_call: TRBJ1-5; v_call: TRBV12-3/TRBV12-4; cdr3_nt: TGTGCCAGTTCCAAGGGGCCCAATCAGCCCCAGCATTTT; cdr3_aa: CASSKGPNQPQHF
clone_size: NA; d_call: TRBD2; j_call: TRBJ2-7; v_call: TRBV4-1; cdr3_nt: TGCGCCAGCAGCCAAGATTTCAGAAGAGGACTAGCGGGACTGTACGAGCAGTACTTC; cdr3_aa: CASSQDFRRGLAGLYEQYF
clone_size: NA; d_call: NA; j_call: TRBJ1-6; v_call: TRBV11-3; cdr3_nt: TGTGCCAGCAGCTTAGGGGGGGTTAATTCACCCCTCCACTTT; cdr3_aa: CASSLGGVNSPLHF
clone_size: NA; d_call: TRBD2; j_call: TRBJ2-3; v_call: TRBV5-1; cdr3_nt: TGCGCCAGCAGCTTGGCTCCAGGCGGGGGGGCTGAGACAGATACGCAGTATTTT; cdr3_aa: CASSLAPGGGAETDTQYF
clone_size: NA; d_call: NA; j_call: TRBJ1-1; v_call: TRBV19; cdr3_nt: TGTGCCAGTAGTGTCCGAAGGGGCACTGAAGCTTTCTTT; cdr3_aa: CASSVRRGTEAFF
clone_size: NA; d_call: NA; j_call: TRBJ1-2; v_call: TRBV25-1; cdr3_nt: TGTGCCAGCAGTGACCAGGGCGAGGGCTACACCTTC; cdr3_aa: CASSDQGEGYTF
clone_size: NA; d_call: NA; j_call: TRBJ2-5; v_call: TRBV7-9; cdr3_nt: TGTGCCAGCAGCTTAGTTGCTTTGGTCGTCGGGGAGACCCAGTACTTC; cdr3_aa: CASSLVALVVGETQYF
clone_size: NA; d_call: NA; j_call: TRBJ2-7; v_call: TRBV6-5; cdr3_nt: TGTGCCAGCAGTTACTCGCTAGGGGGCTCCTACGAGCAGTACTTC; cdr3_aa: CASSYSLGGSYEQYF
clone_size: NA; d_call: NA; j_call: TRBJ2-5; v_call: TRBV7-2; cdr3_nt: TGTGCCAGCAGCTTAGGGAGGGGCCAGACCCAGTACTTC; cdr3_aa: CASSLGRGQTQYF
clone_size: NA; d_call: NA; j_call: TRBJ1-2; v_call: TRBV6-2/TRBV6-3; cdr3_nt: TGTGCCAGCAGTTACGCCGGGCGGGGAGACACCTTC; cdr3_aa: CASSYAGRGDTF
clone_size: NA; d_call: NA; j_call: TRBJ1-5; v_call: TRBV24-1; cdr3_nt: TGTGCCACCAGTGACCCCGACAGTAATCAGCCCCAGCATTTT; cdr3_aa: CATSDPDSNQPQHF
clone_size: NA; d_call: NA; j_call: TRBJ1-5; v_call: TRBV2; cdr3_nt: TGTGCCAGCAACGGACAGTCCAATCAGCCCCAGCATTTT; cdr3_aa: CASNGQSNQPQHF
clone_size: NA; d_call: NA; j_call: TRBJ2-3; v_call: TRBV6-5; cdr3_nt: TGTGCCAGCAGTTACTTCGGGACAGATACGCAGTATTTT; cdr3_aa: CASSYFGTDTQYF
clone_size: few; d_call: NA; j_call: TRBJ1-2; v_call: TRBV19; cdr3_nt: TGTGCCAGTAGTATGTTATTGGGCTCATGGGGCTACACCTTC; cdr3_aa: CASSMLLGSWGYTF
clone_size: NA; d_call: TRBD2; j_call: TRBJ2-5; v_call: TRBV5-4; cdr3_nt: TGTGCCAGCAGCTTGCCTAGCGGGGAGACCCAGTACTTC; cdr3_aa: CASSLPSGETQYF
clone_size: NA; d_call: NA; j_call: TRBJ2-5; v_call: TRBV5-1; cdr3_nt: TGCGCCAGCAGCTTAATGACAGTTCAAGAGACCCAGTACTTC; cdr3_aa: CASSLMTVQETQYF
clone_size: NA; d_call: TRBD2; j_call: TRBJ2-1; v_call: TRBV30; cdr3_nt: TGTGCCTGGAGTGTAGCCAGGACTAGCGGGTCTTACAATGAGCAGTTCTTC; cdr3_aa: CAWSVARTSGSYNEQFF
clone_size: NA; d_call: TRBD2; j_call: TRBJ2-1; v_call: TRBV4-2; cdr3_nt: TGTGCCAGCAGCCAAGTCTCAGCGGGGGGGGGAAGCTCCTACAATGAGCAGTTCTTC; cdr3_aa: CASSQVSAGGGSSYNEQFF
clone_size: NA; d_call: NA; j_call: TRBJ2-7; v_call: TRBV12-3/TRBV12-4; cdr3_nt: TGTGCCAGCAGTTTTGCCCCCTACGAGCAGTACTTC; cdr3_aa: CASSFAPYEQYF
clone_size: NA; d_call: TRBD2; j_call: TRBJ2-5; v_call: TRBV7-9; cdr3_nt: TGTGCCAGCAGCTTGCTAGCGGGAATGGAGACCCAGTACTTC; cdr3_aa: CASSLLAGMETQYF
clone_size: NA; d_call: TRBD1; j_call: TRBJ1-3; v_call: TRBV28; cdr3_nt: TGTGCCAGCAGTGCCCCTGGGACAGGGGTAGTCACCATATATTTT; cdr3_aa: CASSAPGTGVVTIYF
clone_size: NA; d_call: NA; j_call: TRBJ2-2; v_call: TRBV12-3/TRBV12-4; cdr3_nt: TGTGCCAGCAGGGGGCCGGGGGCCGGGGAGCTGTTTTTT; cdr3_aa: CASRGPGAGELFF
clone_size: NA; d_call: NA; j_call: TRBJ2-3; v_call: TRBV5-4; cdr3_nt: TGTGCCAGCAGCTTGGAGGGGGGGCTTAGCACAGATACGCAGTATTTT; cdr3_aa: CASSLEGGLSTDTQYF
clone_size: NA; d_call: TRBD2; j_call: TRBJ2-7; v_call: TRBV18; cdr3_nt: TGTGCCAGCTCACTCGGCCGGGGGGGGGACTACGAGCAGTACTTC; cdr3_aa: CASSLGRGGDYEQYF
clone_size: once; d_call: TRBD2; j_call: TRBJ2-3; v_call: TRBV20-1; cdr3_nt: TGCAGTGCTAGTCGGGTAGCGGGAGACAACACAGATACGCAGTATTTT; cdr3_aa: CSASRVAGDNTDTQYF
clone_size: NA; d_call: TRBD1; j_call: TRBJ1-4; v_call: TRBV6-5; cdr3_nt: TGTGCCAGCAGACGTACAGGGGGCGTTGAAAAACTGTTTTTT; cdr3_aa: CASRRTGGVEKLFF
clone_size: NA; d_call: TRBD2; j_call: TRBJ2-5; v_call: TRBV5-4; cdr3_nt: TGTGCCAGCAGCGCGGGACTAGCGGGGGTGGAGACCCAGTACTTC; cdr3_aa: CASSAGLAGVETQYF
clone_size: NA; d_call: TRBD1; j_call: TRBJ1-6; v_call: TRBV9; cdr3_nt: TGTGCCAGCAGCGTAGGTGGTTGGGACAGGGATTCACCCCTCCACTTT; cdr3_aa: CASSVGGWDRDSPLHF
clone_size: NA; d_call: NA; j_call: TRBJ2-5; v_call: TRBV12-3/TRBV12-4; cdr3_nt: TGTGCCAGCAGTTCGGGTGAGACCCAGTACTTC; cdr3_aa: CASSSGETQYF
clone_size: few; d_call: TRBD1; j_call: TRBJ2-5; v_call: TRBV4-3; cdr3_nt: TGCGCCAGCAGCCAGACCTTAGGGGACAGAGAGACCCAGTACTTC; cdr3_aa: CASSQTLGDRETQYF
clone_size: once; d_call: NA; j_call: TRBJ1-1; v_call: TRBV6-6; cdr3_nt: TGTGCCAGCAGACCTCAGCGGGCAATGAACACTGAAGCTTTCTTT; cdr3_aa: CASRPQRAMNTEAFF
clone_size: few; d_call: NA; j_call: TRBJ2-5; v_call: TRBV7-7; cdr3_nt: TGTGCTAGCAGCTCGCGGGTTGGAGAGACCCAGTACTTC; cdr3_aa: CASSSRVGETQYF
clone_size: few; d_call: TRBD2; j_call: TRBJ2-7; v_call: TRBV6-5; cdr3_nt: TGTGCCAGCAGTTACGAGACTAGCGGGAGGCGCGAGCAGTACTTC; cdr3_aa: CASSYETSGRREQYF
clone_size: NA; d_call: NA; j_call: TRBJ1-2; v_call: TRBV2; cdr3_nt: TGTGCCAGCAGTGAATACAGGGTAGACTATGGCTACACCTTC; cdr3_aa: CASSEYRVDYGYTF
clone_size: NA; d_call: TRBD1; j_call: TRBJ2-7; v_call: TRBV23-1; cdr3_nt: TGCGCCAGCAGTGAAAGGGACAGGGCCTACTCCTACGAGCAGTACTTC; cdr3_aa: CASSERDRAYSYEQYF
clone_size: NA; d_call: TRBD1; j_call: TRBJ1-2; v_call: TRBV7-2; cdr3_nt: TGTGCCAGCAGCTTAGCAAGGGGGGAGACAGGGGATGGCTACACCTTC; cdr3_aa: CASSLARGETGDGYTF
clone_size: NA; d_call: TRBD1; j_call: TRBJ2-7; v_call: TRBV29-1; cdr3_nt: TGCAGCGTTGTTGGGCAGGGGGTTTCGTACGAGCAGTACTTC; cdr3_aa: CSVVGQGVSYEQYF
clone_size: NA; d_call: TRBD2; j_call: TRBJ2-3; v_call: TRBV9; cdr3_nt: TGTGCCAGCAGCGTAGGGCTAGCGGGGAGAGCTAGCACAGATACGCAGTATTTT; cdr3_aa: CASSVGLAGRASTDTQYF
clone_size: NA; d_call: NA; j_call: TRBJ2-3; v_call: TRBV5-1; cdr3_nt: TGCGCCAGCAGTACCCGTCCCATCCAAAGGGGTACGCAGTATTTT; cdr3_aa: CASSTRPIQRGTQYF
clone_size: NA; d_call: TRBD1; j_call: TRBJ1-2; v_call: TRBV19; cdr3_nt: TGTGCCAGTAGTAACTTACAGGGGGTTGGGAGCTACACCTTC; cdr3_aa: CASSNLQGVGSYTF
clone_size: NA; d_call: NA; j_call: TRBJ1-1; v_call: TRBV5-1; cdr3_nt: TGCGCCAGCAGCCCTCAGCCAGGGGTCCGGGGGGACACTGAAGCTTTCTTT; cdr3_aa: CASSPQPGVRGDTEAFF
clone_size: NA; d_call: TRBD2; j_call: TRBJ2-3; v_call: TRBV6-2/TRBV6-3; cdr3_nt: TGTGCCAGCAGCCCTCTACCCGGGAGGGAGGGGGCAGATACGCAGTATTTT; cdr3_aa: CASSPLPGREGADTQYF
clone_size: NA; d_call: NA; j_call: TRBJ1-2; v_call: TRBV5-1; cdr3_nt: TGCGCCAGCAGCTTGGAGGGGGTCGGGTATGGCTACACCTTC; cdr3_aa: CASSLEGVGYGYTF
clone_size: NA; d_call: NA; j_call: TRBJ2-3; v_call: TRBV9; cdr3_nt: TGTGCCAGCAGCGTAGCTCGGGCAGATACGCAGTATTTT; cdr3_aa: CASSVARADTQYF
clone_size: NA; d_call: TRBD1; j_call: TRBJ1-2; v_call: TRBV12-3/TRBV12-4; cdr3_nt: TGTGCCAGCAGGGGACAGGCTGACTATGGCTACACCTTC; cdr3_aa: CASRGQADYGYTF
clone_size: NA; d_call: TRBD2; j_call: TRBJ2-1; v_call: TRBV11-3; cdr3_nt: TGTGCCAGCAGCCCCCGAGGCGGGAGGGCCTTTAATGAGCAGTTCTTC; cdr3_aa: CASSPRGGRAFNEQFF
clone_size: few; d_call: TRBD2; j_call: TRBJ2-6; v_call: TRBV5-1; cdr3_nt: TGCGCCAGCGGGGGGGAAGGTTCCGGGGCCAACGTCCTGACTTTC; cdr3_aa: CASGGEGSGANVLTF
clone_size: NA; d_call: TRBD2; j_call: TRBJ2-5; v_call: TRBV20-1; cdr3_nt: TGCAGTGCTAGTCGCGGGAGGGAAGAGACCCAGTACTTC; cdr3_aa: CSASRGREETQYF
clone_size: NA; d_call: NA; j_call: TRBJ1-2; v_call: TRBV7-2; cdr3_nt: TGTGCCAGCAGCTTAGAAGGCGGTAACTATGGCTACACCTTC; cdr3_aa: CASSLEGGNYGYTF
clone_size: NA; d_call: NA; j_call: TRBJ1-1; v_call: TRBV3-1/TRBV3-2; cdr3_nt: TGTGCCAGCAGCTCTCAGGGCTGGGCGACTGAAGCTTTCTTT; cdr3_aa: CASSSQGWATEAFF
clone_size: NA; d_call: TRBD1; j_call: TRBJ1-1; v_call: TRBV6-5; cdr3_nt: TGTGCCAGCAGAGAGGACAGGGACGGTGAAGCTTTCTTT; cdr3_aa: CASREDRDGEAFF
clone_size: NA; d_call: NA; j_call: TRBJ2-7; v_call: TRBV6-5; cdr3_nt: TGTGCCAGCAGTCTCGACAGGTTCTACGAGCAGTACTTC; cdr3_aa: CASSLDRFYEQYF
clone_size: NA; d_call: NA; j_call: TRBJ2-2; v_call: TRBV6-5; cdr3_nt: TGTGCCAGCAGCCCACGGACTTCTCCCGGGCGGGAGCTGTTTTTT; cdr3_aa: CASSPRTSPGRELFF
clone_size: NA; d_call: TRBD1; j_call: TRBJ1-2; v_call: TRBV5-8; cdr3_nt: TGTGCCAGCAGCTTCGACAGGGAAGGGGGCTACACCTTC; cdr3_aa: CASSFDREGGYTF
clone_size: NA; d_call: NA; j_call: TRBJ2-5; v_call: TRBV5-1; cdr3_nt: TGCGCCAGCAGCTTGTTTGCTGGGGAGACCCAGTACTTC; cdr3_aa: CASSLFAGETQYF
clone_size: NA; d_call: NA; j_call: TRBJ1-1; v_call: TRBV2; cdr3_nt: TGTGCCAGCACTCTCGGGGGAACAGGGAACACTGAAGCTTTCTTT; cdr3_aa: CASTLGGTGNTEAFF
clone_size: NA; d_call: TRBD1; j_call: TRBJ2-1; v_call: TRBV5-4; cdr3_nt: TGTGCCAGCAGCCCGACAGGGGATCCCTACAATGAGCAGTTCTTC; cdr3_aa: CASSPTGDPYNEQFF
clone_size: few; d_call: TRBD2; j_call: TRBJ2-7; v_call: TRBV6-2/TRBV6-3; cdr3_nt: TGTGCCAGCAGCCGCGCGGGGGTCTACGAGCAGTACTTC; cdr3_aa: CASSRAGVYEQYF
clone_size: few; d_call: NA; j_call: TRBJ2-7; v_call: TRBV28; cdr3_nt: TGTGCCAGCAGTTTAGTGGCGTCCTACGAGCAGTACTTC; cdr3_aa: CASSLVASYEQYF